This T cell receptor beta chain originates from a study of early T cells in non-severe SARS-CoV-2 infection. Looking at the study overall: Unpaired chains resulted from sequencing bulk RNA of unsorted whole blood. Study-wide points: Using VDJdb, the matching emphasized anti-spike CD8 responses while missing private and CD4 specificities.

The CDR3 consists of 16 residues. The trim removed 0 bases at V and 4 bases at J, leaving 1 base unmatched. Germline CDR1 and CDR2: WSHSY and SAAADI. This clonotype was counted ten times or more. What it recognizes is unknown. Individual cDNA molecules carried attached unique molecular identifiers. A single record per CDR3 protein comes from TCRdb applying MiXCR to the 5' RACE reads. The sample lists about 33,000 distinct CDR3 sequences, approximately 6.9% occurring once. Specimen: whole blood. The clonotype was recovered from an adult who was a healthcare worker with PCR-confirmed SARS-CoV-2 infection or an uninfected control (not recorded which). The V and J genes are TRBV10-2 and TRBJ2-1; TRBD2 matches at 12 bases. This CDR3 reads CASSESGLAGYNEQFF. Written as DNA, the CDR3 is TGCGCCAGCAGTGAGTCAGGACTAGCGGGGTACAATGAGCAGTTCTTC.